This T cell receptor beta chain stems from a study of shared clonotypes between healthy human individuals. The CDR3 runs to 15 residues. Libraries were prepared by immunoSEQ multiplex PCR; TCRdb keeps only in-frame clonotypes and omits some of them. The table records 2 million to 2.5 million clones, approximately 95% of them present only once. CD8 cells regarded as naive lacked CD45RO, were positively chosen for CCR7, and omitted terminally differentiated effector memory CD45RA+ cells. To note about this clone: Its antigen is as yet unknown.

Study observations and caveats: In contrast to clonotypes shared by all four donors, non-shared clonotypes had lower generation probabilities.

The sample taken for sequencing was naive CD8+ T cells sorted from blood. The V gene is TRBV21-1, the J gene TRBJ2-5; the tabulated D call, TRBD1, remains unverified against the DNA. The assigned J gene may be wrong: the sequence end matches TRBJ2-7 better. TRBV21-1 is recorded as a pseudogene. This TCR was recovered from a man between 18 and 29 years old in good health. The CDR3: CASSIPGTPKYEQYF. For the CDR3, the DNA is TGTGCCAGCAGCATTCCCGGGACACCAAAATACGAGCAGTACTTC.